These 19 T cell receptor beta chains were sequenced from one sample in a study of immune evolution from preneoplasia to lung adenocarcinoma. Sequencing was performed with immunoSEQ multiplex PCR; in TCRdb, only in-frame clones are kept and a portion is missing. The data contain 5,000 or so clones, roughly 72% of them singletons. Sequenced: FFPE minimally invasive lung adenocarcinoma tissue. The receptors come from a person aged 55-80 years with lung adenocarcinoma.

This clone appeared a few times. The rearrangement links TRBV7-9 to TRBJ2-1, with 8 bases identical to TRBD2. V dropped 5 bases and J dropped 6; count of bases not matched to a gene: 6. CDR1 and CDR2 from the germline V gene are SEHNR and FQNEAQ (reference sequence). This CDR3 comprises 14 residues. The CDR3: CASSQSTSGNEQFF. The CDR3 nucleotides read TGTGCCAGCAGCCAGAGTACTAGCGGCAATGAGCAGTTCTTC.

V is TRBV18 and J is TRBJ2-3, with D possibly being TRBD2 (6 bases). From germline, CDR1 is KGHSH and CDR2 LQKENI. The length of the CDR3 is 16 residues. The ends were cut back, 0 bases at V and 5 bases at J, with 15 bases in the middle. CDR3 protein: CASSPPVAGIRDTQYF. The DNA for the CDR3 is TGTGCCAGCTCACCACCTGTGGCGGGGATTCGAGATACGCAGTATTTT. Full variable domain (outside the CDR3, taken from reference TRBV18 and TRBJ2-3): NAGVMQNPRHLVRRRGQEARLRCSPMKGHSHVYWYRQLPEEGLKFMVYLQKENIIDESGMPKERFSAEFPKEGPSILRIQQVVRGDSAAYFCASSPPVAGIRDTQYFGPGTRLTVL.

The chain is built from TRBV4-1 and TRBJ2-7; 7 bases map to TRBD1. The J segment lost 4 bases and the V segment lost 2 bases, leaving 14 bases of the junction unmatched. The CDR3 loop spans 17 amino acids. Germline V gene sequence: CDR1 MGHRA, CDR2 YSYEKL. In DNA, the CDR3 is TGCGCCAGCAGCCAACTAATATCCCGGGACAGAGAATACGAGCAGTACTTC. Its protein product is CASSQLISRDREYEQYF.

The gene calls are TRBV2 and TRBJ2-2; no clear D. Trimming took 3 bases from V and 8 from J, leaving 10 bases between them. CDR3 length equals 13 residues. Germline lookup yields CDR1 SNHLY and CDR2 FYNNEI. The CDR3 spells CASSDLSRGELFF. As DNA, the CDR3 is TGTGCCAGCAGTGACCTCTCCCGGGGGGAGCTGTTTTTT.

The V gene is TRBV10-3, the J gene TRBJ1-1; D not certain. CDR3 size: 12 residues. CDR1 is ENHRY and CDR2 is SYGVKD in the germline V gene. Trimming cost V 6 bases and J 1 base, with 6 bases left between them. CDR3 sequence (DNA): TGTGCCATCAGGAGGGAGAACACTGAAGCTTTCTTT. It translates to CAIRRENTEAFF.

The CDR3 sequence is CASSFSGSKNEQFF. In nucleotides, the CDR3 is TGTGCCAGCAGCTTTAGTGGAAGTAAGAATGAGCAGTTCTTC. J is TRBJ2-1 and V is TRBV7-2; D uncertain. This CDR3 is 14 amino acids long. The germline V gene encodes CDR1 SGHTA and CDR2 FQGNSA. V was trimmed by 3 bases and J by 7 bases, leaving 13 bases between them. The full variable domain, its missing parts supplied by reference TRBV7-2 and TRBJ2-1, is GAGVSQSPSNKVTEKGKDVELRCDPISGHTALYWYRQSLGQGLEFLIYFQGNSAPDKSGLPSDRFSAERTGGSVSTLTIQRTQQEDSAVYLCASSFSGSKNEQFFGPGTRLTVL.

The chain employs TRBV7-8 and TRBJ1-5; no reliable D call. The CDR3 is 13 amino acids. The germline gives CDR1 SGHVS, CDR2 FQNEAQ. Trimming stripped 1 base from V and 6 bases from J, with 7 bases between. Here the CDR3 DNA reads TGTGCCAGCAGCTTAGACATGGGTCAGCCCCAGCATTTT. Its translation: CASSLDMGQPQHF.

The chain uses TRBV20-1 and TRBJ1-4; D is uncertain. Germline CDR1 and CDR2: DFQATT and SNEGSKA (reference sequence). V was pared by 6 bases and J by 13 bases, with 15 bases between. This CDR3 is built from 11 residues. DNA for the CDR3: TGCAGTGCGAGATCCTTGAAAAGACTGTTTTTT. Its translation is CSARSLKRLFF.

This rearrangement joins TRBV5-5 to TRBJ1-2; TRBD1 aligns across 9 bases. This CDR3 region has 15 residues. Germline CDR1 SGHKS, CDR2 YYEKEE (reference sequence). Germline trimming cut 4 bases from V and 4 bases from J; bases unmatched to any gene: 8. The DNA of the CDR3 is TGTGCCAGCAGCCGGGGGACAGGGAGGGGCTATGGCTACACCTTC. Protein sequence: CASSRGTGRGYGYTF.

The V call is TRBV19, the J call TRBJ2-1; 12 nucleotides align to TRBD2. The CDR3 covers 15 residues. Trimming removed 5 bases from V and 6 bases from J; junction bases left unmatched: 5. Germline assignment: CDR1 LNHDA and CDR2 SQIVND (reference sequence). CDR3 loop: CASSPGTSGSNEQFF. In DNA form, the CDR3 reads TGTGCCAGTAGTCCAGGGACTAGCGGGTCCAATGAGCAGTTCTTC. The whole variable domain, filled in from reference TRBV19 and TRBJ2-1, reads DGGITQSPKYLFRKEGQNVTLSCEQNLNHDAMYWYRQDPGQGLRLIYYSQIVNDFQKGDIAEGYSVSREKKESFPLTVTSAQKNPTAFYLCASSPGTSGSNEQFFGPGTRLTVL.

The V call is TRBV9, the J call TRBJ2-1; TRBD2 matches 11 bases. CDR1 and CDR2 from the germline V gene are SGDLS and YYNGEE. V shed 2 bases and J 10 bases; nucleotides not matched to a gene: 5. The CDR3 has 14 amino acids. The CDR3 loop is CASSVGTSGTEQFF. Here the CDR3 DNA reads TGTGCCAGCAGCGTTGGGACTAGCGGTACGGAGCAGTTCTTC.

The V gene is TRBV6-1, the J gene TRBJ2-7, with a tentative D call TRBD1 (5 bases). Germline V lookup: CDR1 MNHNS, CDR2 SASEGT. This CDR3 has 12 residues. V lost 6 bases and J 3 bases, leaving 9 bases between the germline ends. As DNA, the CDR3 is TGTGCCAGCAGGGGTGACAGCTACGAGCAGTACTTC. It translates to CASRGDSYEQYF.

The V and J genes are TRBV12-5 and TRBJ2-3; D is uncertain. CDR3 size: 11 residues. The V gene lost 5 bases and the J gene lost 2 bases, with 2 bases spanning the gap. Germline V CDR1 and CDR2: LGHNT, FRNRAP. The CDR3 DNA follows: TGTGCTAGTGGTCCCACAGATACGCAGTATTTT. It translates to CASGPTDTQYF.

This clone was detected only once. The J gene is TRBJ1-4, the V gene TRBV11-2; D may be TRBD1 (5 bases). Germline-derived CDR1 and CDR2 are SGHAT and FQNNGV. V dropped 2 bases and J dropped 7 bases, with 8 bases sitting between them. This CDR3 has 13 amino acids. CDR3 region: CASSLWGSEKLFF. For the CDR3, the DNA is TGTGCCAGCAGCTTATGGGGGAGTGAAAAACTGTTTTTT.

This clone was detected a few times. The rearrangement joins TRBV25-1 to TRBJ2-2; the match to TRBD1 covers 10 bases. V shed 5 bases, J shed 7 bases, and the junction held 7 bases outside the gene matches. Germline CDR1 MGHDK, CDR2 SYGVNS. CDR3 length: 15 amino acids. The CDR3 nucleotides read TGTGCCAGCAGTACGGGACAGGGGTTCGGCGGGGAGCTGTTTTTT. Encoded protein: CASSTGQGFGGELFF.

This clone was counted only a few times. CDR3 protein: CASSGRSGNTIYF. Here the CDR3 DNA reads TGTGCCAGCAGTGGTCGATCTGGAAACACCATATATTTT. The chain links TRBV6-1 to TRBJ1-3; D gene uncertain. The CDR3 runs to 13 residues. The V gene lost 4 bases and the J gene lost 1 base, with 5 bases spanning the gap. CDR1 is MNHNS, CDR2 SASEGT, per germline.

The chain employs TRBV28 and TRBJ2-7, with a weak D call TRBD2 (6 bases). V shed 9 bases and J shed 2 bases, with 14 bases lying between them. Germline CDR1 MDHEN, CDR2 SYDVKM. The CDR3 has 13 residues. The CDR3, as DNA: TGTGCCAGTCGCGGGGCGGAGGCCTACGAGCAGTACTTC. This sequence encodes CASRGAEAYEQYF.

The rearrangement joins TRBV6-6 to TRBJ2-7, with 7 positions matching TRBD1. The CDR3 contains 14 residues. Germline CDR1 and CDR2: MNHNY and SVGAGI (reference sequence). V shed 6 bases, J shed 4 bases, and the junction held 9 bases outside the gene matches. CDR3 DNA: TGTGCCAGCAGCCAAGCGACAGGGCGATACGAGCAGTACTTC. It translates to CASSQATGRYEQYF.

The chain couples TRBV2 to TRBJ2-5, with D possibly called TRBD1 or TRBD2 (5 bases each). V was pared by 11 bases and J by 4 bases, with 23 bases between. Looked up from germline, CDR1 is SNHLY and CDR2 is FYNNEI. This CDR3 contains 15 residues. In DNA, the CDR3 is TGTGCCTCCAGGAGAGGGGTGGGTATCGGAGAGACCCAGTACTTC. Its translation is CASRRGVGIGETQYF.